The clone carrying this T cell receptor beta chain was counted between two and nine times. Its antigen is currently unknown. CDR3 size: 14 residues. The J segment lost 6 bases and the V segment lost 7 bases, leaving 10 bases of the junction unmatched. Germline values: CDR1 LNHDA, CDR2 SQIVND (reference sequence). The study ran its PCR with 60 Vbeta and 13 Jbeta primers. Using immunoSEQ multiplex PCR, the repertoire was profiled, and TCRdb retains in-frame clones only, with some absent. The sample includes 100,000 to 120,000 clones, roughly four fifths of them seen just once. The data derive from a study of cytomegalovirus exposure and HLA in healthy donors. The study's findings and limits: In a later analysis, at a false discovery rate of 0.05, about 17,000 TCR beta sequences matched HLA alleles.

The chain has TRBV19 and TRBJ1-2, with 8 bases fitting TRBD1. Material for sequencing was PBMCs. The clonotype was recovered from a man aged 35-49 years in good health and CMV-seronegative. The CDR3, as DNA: TGTGCCAGTAACCTCCGGGACAGGTCCGATGGCTACACCTTC. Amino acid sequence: CASNLRDRSDGYTF.